The 24 T cell receptor beta chains given below trace back to one sample, sequenced in a study of T cell responses to AZD1222 COVID-19 vaccine. Sequencing was performed with immunoSEQ multiplex PCR; in TCRdb, only in-frame clones are kept and a portion is missing. The sample contains 150,000 to 190,000 clones, approximately 90% of which appear only once. The starting material was peripheral blood, obtained on day 0 of AZD1222 vaccination. The origin of the receptors is an adult in good health.

The V gene is TRBV6-4, the J gene TRBJ1-2, with 9 bases lining up with TRBD1. The CDR3 covers 16 residues. The junction had 9 bases not matched to a gene; V was cut back by 1 base and J by 6 bases. CDR1 is MRHNA and CDR2 is SNTAGT in the germline V gene. CDR3 nucleotide sequence: TGTGCCAGCAGTGACTTGCCGGGACAGGGTATTAATGGCTACACCTTC. This sequence encodes CASSDLPGQGINGYTF.

In this sample, this clone turned up a few times. The genes are TRBV4-2 and TRBJ2-7; 10 bases agree with TRBD2. The V and J ends lost 0 bases and 3 bases, in that order; junction bases with no gene match: 14. The germline CDR1 and CDR2 sequences are LGHNA and YNFKEQ. The CDR3 is 19 residues long. This CDR3 is CASSQEIGMGLAINYEQYF. CDR3 in DNA: TGTGCCAGCAGCCAAGAAATCGGGATGGGACTAGCGATTAACTACGAGCAGTACTTC.

As concerns this clone: Other DNA sequences in this sample translate to the same CDR3. The chain couples TRBV13 to TRBJ2-5, with D perhaps TRBD2 (5 bases). Germline V lookup: CDR1 PRHDT, CDR2 FYEKMQ (reference sequence). Trimming left V 4 bases short and J 2 bases short, with 11 bases between. There are 14 residues in the CDR3. CDR3 coding DNA: TGTGCCAGCAGCTACCGGGATCCTCAAGAGACCCAGTACTTC. As protein: CASSYRDPQETQYF.

This clone was seen only once. The chain uses TRBV9 and TRBJ2-1, with 7 bases that match TRBD2. Unmatched junction bases numbered 6, after V lost 4 bases and J lost 5 bases. The germline V gene encodes CDR1 SGDLS and CDR2 YYNGEE. The CDR3 is 14 amino acids. The CDR3 DNA follows: TGTGCCAGCAGCCCGAGCGGGGTAAACAATGAGCAGTTCTTC. Its translation: CASSPSGVNNEQFF.

This chain joins TRBV5-6 and TRBJ1-2; no clear D. V dropped 1 base and J dropped 7 bases, with 8 bases sitting between them. CDR1 and CDR2 (germline): SGHDT, YYEEEE. The CDR3 spans 12 residues. CDR3 DNA sequence: TGTGCCAGCAGCTTGTTGTGGGGTGGCTACACCTTC. Residues: CASSLLWGGYTF.

CDR3 coding DNA: TGCGCCAGCAGTGGGGACCGTAGCACTGAAGCTTTCTTT. Translated, it gives CASSGDRSTEAFF. The chain couples TRBV4-3 to TRBJ1-1, with a possible D match to TRBD1 (5 bases). Germline-derived CDR1 and CDR2 are LGHNA and YSLEER. The length of the CDR3 is 13 residues. The V end lost 6 bases, the J end lost 4 bases, and 12 bases lay between the germline ends.

This chain uses TRBV10-3 with TRBJ2-1; D is possibly TRBD2 (5 bases). Looked up from germline, CDR1 is ENHRY and CDR2 is SYGVKD. V was trimmed by 6 bases and J by 8 bases, leaving 20 bases between them. This CDR3 comprises 15 residues. The CDR3 DNA sequence: TGTGCCATCAGGCGGGTAACCGGTAAGAGCGATGAGCAGTTCTTC. Translation: CAIRRVTGKSDEQFF.

The rearrangement joins TRBV5-1 to TRBJ2-1; the D is unclear. V was shortened by 0 bases and J by 8 bases, with 9 bases between the two germline ends. Germline V CDR1 and CDR2: SGHRS, YFSETQ. The CDR3 contains 13 residues. The CDR3 DNA is TGCGCCAGCAGCTTGGTCGGCCAGGATGAGCAGTTCTTC. Translation gives CASSLVGQDEQFF.

This clone was counted a few times. The chain employs TRBV11-3 and TRBJ1-1; TRBD1 is a possible D gene (6 bases). The V and J ends lost 3 bases and 1 base respectively, with 9 bases between them. This CDR3 has 14 residues. Germline V gene sequence: CDR1 SGHNT, CDR2 YENEEA. CDR3 sequence: CASSLRGKNTEAFF. CDR3 sequence (DNA): TGTGCCAGCAGCTTGAGGGGGAAGAACACTGAAGCTTTCTTT.

The rearrangement joins TRBV18 to TRBJ2-1; 7 bases are shared with TRBD2. V lost 0 bases, J lost 4 bases, and 3 bases stayed unmatched. This CDR3 spans 15 amino acids. Looked up from germline, CDR1 is KGHSH and CDR2 is LQKENI. The CDR3 loop is CASSPPGGGYNEQFF. The DNA for the CDR3 is TGTGCCAGCTCACCACCGGGGGGGGGATACAATGAGCAGTTCTTC.

The chain uses TRBV5-4 and TRBJ1-1; 8 nucleotides agree with TRBD1. Germline V gives CDR1 SGHNT, CDR2 YYREEE (reference sequence). Unmatched junction bases numbered 10, after V lost 1 base and J lost 5 bases. This CDR3 is built from 16 residues. In nucleotides, the CDR3 is TGTGCCAGCAGCTTGTCCGCAGGGGGCATTATTACTGAAGCTTTCTTT. Translating gives CASSLSAGGIITEAFF. The whole variable domain, remainder taken from reference TRBV5-4 and TRBJ1-1, is ETGVTQSPTHLIKTRGQQVTLRCSSQSGHNTVSWYQQALGQGPQFIFQYYREEENGRGNFPPRFSGLQFPNYSSELNVNALELDDSALYLCASSLSAGGIITEAFFGQGTRLTVV.

This clone was seen a handful of times. The chain is built from TRBV25-1 and TRBJ2-1; maybe TRBD2 (6 bases). V shed 6 bases and J shed 10 bases, with 13 bases lying between them. From germline, CDR1 is MGHDK and CDR2 SYGVNS. The length of the CDR3 is 12 residues. Here the CDR3 reads CASRGPRDEQFF. CDR3 bases: TGTGCCAGCAGAGGGCCGCGGGACGAGCAGTTCTTC. Looking up the rest from reference TRBV25-1 and TRBJ2-1 gives the full variable domain: EADIYQTPRYLVIGTGKKITLECSQTMGHDKMYWYQQDPGMELHLIHYSYGVNSTEKGDLSSESTVSRIRTEHFPLTLESARPSHTSQYLCASRGPRDEQFFGPGTRLTVL.

This chain uses TRBV30 with TRBJ1-1; 8 nucleotides agree with TRBD1. J was trimmed by 3 bases and V by 1 base; bases with no gene match: 1. The CDR3 length is 13 residues. Per germline, CDR1 GTSNPN and CDR2 SVGIG (reference sequence). CDR3 in amino acids: CAWSAGGYTEAFF. As DNA, the CDR3 is TGTGCCTGGAGTGCAGGGGGCTACACTGAAGCTTTCTTT.

The chain combines TRBV4-1 with TRBJ2-3; a possible D gene is TRBD2 (6 bases). Trimming cost V 1 base and J 5 bases, with 16 bases left between them. There are 16 residues in the CDR3. Germline assignment: CDR1 MGHRA and CDR2 YSYEKL. The CDR3 DNA is TGCGCCAGCAGCCAAGCCTCGGGAGTTTCTGGAGATACGCAGTATTTT. This translates into CASSQASGVSGDTQYF.

The count of this clone is one. This chain uses TRBV25-1 with TRBJ2-3; D ambiguous. Germline-derived CDR1 and CDR2 are MGHDK and SYGVNS. The CDR3 spans 15 residues. Between the trimmed V and J ends, which lost 8 bases and 0 bases, there was a span of 15 bases. The CDR3 sequence is CASLGSKPSTDTQYF. In nucleotides, the CDR3 is TGTGCCAGCCTCGGTTCAAAGCCTAGCACAGATACGCAGTATTTT.

The chain uses TRBV28 and TRBJ1-6; possibly TRBD1 for D (5 bases). Germline values: CDR1 MDHEN, CDR2 SYDVKM. With 6 bases removed from V and 0 bases from J, the gap between germline ends came to 27 bases. The CDR3 has 21 residues. CDR3 loop: CASSQTRQYWKESSYNSPLHF. The CDR3 DNA is TGTGCCAGCAGCCAGACGAGACAGTACTGGAAAGAGAGCTCCTATAATTCACCCCTCCACTTT.

The CDR3 DNA follows: TGTGCCAGCAGCTTGGGGGGAGGGTCTGGCTACACCTTC. Protein sequence: CASSLGGGSGYTF. J is TRBJ1-2 and V is TRBV7-9, with a tentative D call TRBD1 (5 bases). The V gene's germline CDR1 is SEHNR and CDR2 FQNEAQ (reference sequence). Trimming took off 3 bases at V and 7 bases at J, with 12 bases between the two ends. The CDR3 extends over 13 amino acids. Filled out from reference TRBV7-9 and TRBJ1-2, the complete variable domain reads DTGVSQNPRHKITKRGQNVTFRCDPISEHNRLYWYRQTLGQGPEFLTYFQNEAQLEKSRLLSDRFSAERPKGSFSTLEIQRTEQGDSAMYLCASSLGGGSGYTFGSGTRLTVV.

The CDR3 DNA follows: TGTGCCACGGGGACTAGCGTTTACAATGAGCAGTTCTTC. Translation: CATGTSVYNEQFF. The J gene is TRBJ2-1, the V gene TRBV4-2; TRBD2 matches 10 bases. The CDR3 spans 13 residues. CDR1 and CDR2 (germline): LGHNA, YNFKEQ. Trimming cost V 10 bases and J 4 bases; bases outside gene matches: 4.

This chain uses TRBV5-1 with TRBJ2-1; D is unclear. Germline CDR1 SGHRS, CDR2 YFSETQ. V lost 0 bases to trimming and J lost 4 bases, with 11 bases between them. The CDR3 extends over 15 amino acids. CDR3 protein: CASSLGQMKYNEQFF. CDR3 DNA: TGCGCCAGCAGCTTGGGCCAAATGAAATACAATGAGCAGTTCTTC.

The rearrangement joins TRBV24-1 to TRBJ2-5; either TRBD1 or TRBD2 may supply D (6 bases each). Germline V gives CDR1 KGHDR, CDR2 SFDVKD. V lost 0 bases to trimming and J lost 1 base, with 8 bases between them. The CDR3 consists of 15 residues. This CDR3 reads CATSDLGGGQETQYF. The CDR3 nucleotides are TGTGCCACCAGTGATTTGGGAGGGGGCCAAGAGACCCAGTACTTC.

The rearrangement links TRBV24-1 to TRBJ1-5; a weak D match, TRBD1 (6 bases). This CDR3 region has 15 residues. Germline CDR1 is KGHDR and CDR2 is SFDVKD. V lost 2 bases to trimming and J lost 2 bases, with 9 bases between them. The CDR3 loop is CATSDSGVGNQPQHF. The CDR3 DNA reads TGTGCCACCAGTGATTCAGGGGTTGGCAATCAGCCCCAGCATTTT.

The V and J genes are TRBV28 and TRBJ2-7; D not certain. Trimming stripped 3 bases from V and 2 bases from J, with 11 bases between. This CDR3 spans 14 amino acids. Germline-derived CDR1 and CDR2 are MDHEN and SYDVKM. CDR3 coding DNA: TGTGCCAGCAGTTTTTTAGCCGCCACCTACGAGCAGTACTTC. It encodes CASSFLAATYEQYF.

The chain employs TRBV7-9 and TRBJ2-2; TRBD2 agrees at 10 bases. Germline CDR1 SEHNR, CDR2 FQNEAQ (reference sequence). The CDR3 is 17 amino acids. The ends lost 3 bases at V and 2 bases at J; junction bases unmatched: 6. The CDR3 DNA is TGTGCCAGCAGCTTTATACTAGCGGGATTTAACACCGGGGAGCTGTTTTTT. Its translation: CASSFILAGFNTGELFF. The variable domain in full, with the rest retrieved from reference TRBV7-9 and TRBJ2-2, is DTGVSQNPRHKITKRGQNVTFRCDPISEHNRLYWYRQTLGQGPEFLTYFQNEAQLEKSRLLSDRFSAERPKGSFSTLEIQRTEQGDSAMYLCASSFILAGFNTGELFFGEGSRLTVL.

This chain joins TRBV5-6 and TRBJ1-6; D remains ambiguous. This CDR3 region has 16 residues. CDR1 and CDR2 from the germline V gene are SGHDT and YYEEEE. Trimming took 0 bases from V and 1 from J, leaving 8 bases between them. The CDR3 nucleotides are TGTGCCAGCAGCTTGGGAGGGCAGTCCTATAATTCACCCCTCCACTTT. The encoded protein is CASSLGGQSYNSPLHF.